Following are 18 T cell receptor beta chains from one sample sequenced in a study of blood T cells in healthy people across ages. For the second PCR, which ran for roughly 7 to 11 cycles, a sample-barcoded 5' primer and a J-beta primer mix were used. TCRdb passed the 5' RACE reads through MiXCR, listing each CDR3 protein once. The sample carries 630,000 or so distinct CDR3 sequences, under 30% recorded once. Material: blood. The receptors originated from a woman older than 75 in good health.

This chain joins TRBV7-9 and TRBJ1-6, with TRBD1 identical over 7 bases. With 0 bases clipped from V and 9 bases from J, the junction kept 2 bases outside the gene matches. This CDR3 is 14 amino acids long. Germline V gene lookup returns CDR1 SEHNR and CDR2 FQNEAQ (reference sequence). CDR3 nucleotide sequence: TGTGCCAGCAGCTTAGCAGGGGGCAGTTCACCCCTCCACTTT. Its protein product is CASSLAGGSSPLHF.

CDR3 loop: CASSWGVRGTEAFF. The DNA for the CDR3 is TGTGCCAGCAGTTGGGGAGTACGGGGGACTGAAGCTTTCTTT. This chain joins TRBV28 and TRBJ1-1, with D tentatively TRBD1 (5 bases). The V gene's germline CDR1 is MDHEN and CDR2 SYDVKM. V shed 4 bases and J shed 5 bases, with 14 bases lying between them. This CDR3 has 14 residues. The full variable domain, completed using reference TRBV28 and TRBJ1-1, is DVKVTQSSRYLVKRTGEKVFLECVQDMDHENMFWYRQDPGLGLRLIYFSYDVKMKEKGDIPEGYSVSREKKERFSLILESASTNQTSMYLCASSWGVRGTEAFFGQGTRLTVV.

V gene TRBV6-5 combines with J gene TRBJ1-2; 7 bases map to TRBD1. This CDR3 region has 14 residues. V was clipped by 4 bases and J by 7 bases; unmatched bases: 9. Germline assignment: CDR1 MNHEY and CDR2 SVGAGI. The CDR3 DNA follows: TGTGCCAGCAGTTCCTCAGGGGGTTCGGGTGGCTACACCTTC. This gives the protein CASSSSGGSGGYTF.

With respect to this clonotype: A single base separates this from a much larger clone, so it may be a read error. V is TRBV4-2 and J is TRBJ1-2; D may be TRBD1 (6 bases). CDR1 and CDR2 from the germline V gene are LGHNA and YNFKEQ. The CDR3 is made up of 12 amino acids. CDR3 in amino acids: CACSQGGDYYTF. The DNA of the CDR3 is TGTGCCTGCAGCCAAGGGGGGGACTACTACACCTTC.

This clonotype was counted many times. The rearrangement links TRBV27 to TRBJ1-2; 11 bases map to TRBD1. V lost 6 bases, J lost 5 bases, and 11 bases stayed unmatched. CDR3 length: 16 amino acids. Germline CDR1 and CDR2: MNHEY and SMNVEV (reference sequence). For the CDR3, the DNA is TGTGCCAGCAGGGCCCCCGAGGGACAGGGGGTTTATGGCTACACCTTC. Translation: CASRAPEGQGVYGYTF.

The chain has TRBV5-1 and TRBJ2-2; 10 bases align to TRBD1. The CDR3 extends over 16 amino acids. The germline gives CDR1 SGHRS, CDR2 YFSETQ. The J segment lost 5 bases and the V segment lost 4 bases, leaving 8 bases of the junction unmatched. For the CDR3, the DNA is TGCGCCAGCAGCCCGGGGGACAGGGGCAGGACCGGGGAGCTGTTTTTT. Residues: CASSPGDRGRTGELFF.

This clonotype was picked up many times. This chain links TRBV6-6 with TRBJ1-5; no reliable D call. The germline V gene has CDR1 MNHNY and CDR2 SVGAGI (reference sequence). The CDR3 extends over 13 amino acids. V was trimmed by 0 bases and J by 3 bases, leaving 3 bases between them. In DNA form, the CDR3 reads TGTGCCAGCAGTTACTCGGCCAATCAGCCCCAGCATTTT. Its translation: CASSYSANQPQHF.

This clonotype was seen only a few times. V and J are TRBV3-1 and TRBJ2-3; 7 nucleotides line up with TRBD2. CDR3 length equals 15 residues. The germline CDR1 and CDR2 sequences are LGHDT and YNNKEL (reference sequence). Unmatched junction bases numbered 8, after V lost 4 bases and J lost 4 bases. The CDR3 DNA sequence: TGTGCCAGCAGCCCCCGGCGGGGGACGTCAGATACGCAGTATTTT. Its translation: CASSPRRGTSDTQYF.

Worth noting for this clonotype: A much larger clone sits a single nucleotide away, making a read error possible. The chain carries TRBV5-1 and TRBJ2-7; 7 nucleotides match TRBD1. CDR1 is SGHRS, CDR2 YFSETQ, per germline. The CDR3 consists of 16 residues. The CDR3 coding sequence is TGCACCAGCGGCCCAAGTCTCACAGGGGCGATCGACGAGCAGTACTTC. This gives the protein CTSGPSLTGAIDEQYF.

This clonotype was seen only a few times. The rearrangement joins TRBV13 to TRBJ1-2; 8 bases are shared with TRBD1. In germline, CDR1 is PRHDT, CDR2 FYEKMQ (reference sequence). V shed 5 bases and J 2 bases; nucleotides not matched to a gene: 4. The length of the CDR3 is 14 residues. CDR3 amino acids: CASSLRTGNYGYTF. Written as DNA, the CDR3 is TGTGCCAGCAGCCTCCGGACAGGGAACTATGGCTACACCTTC.

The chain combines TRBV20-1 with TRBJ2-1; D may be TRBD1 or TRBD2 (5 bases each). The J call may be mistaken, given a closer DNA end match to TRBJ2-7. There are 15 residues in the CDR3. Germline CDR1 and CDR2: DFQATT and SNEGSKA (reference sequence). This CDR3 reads CSARAAGSSYNEQYF. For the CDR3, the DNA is TGCAGTGCTAGAGCAGCAGGGAGCTCCTACAATGAGCAGTACTTC.

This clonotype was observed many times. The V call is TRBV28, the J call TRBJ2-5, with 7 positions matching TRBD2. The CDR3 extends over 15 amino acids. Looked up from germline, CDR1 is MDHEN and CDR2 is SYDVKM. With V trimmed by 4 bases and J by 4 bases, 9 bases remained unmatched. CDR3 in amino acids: CASSSVAGVAETQYF. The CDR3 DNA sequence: TGTGCCAGCAGTTCCGTCGCGGGGGTGGCAGAGACCCAGTACTTC.

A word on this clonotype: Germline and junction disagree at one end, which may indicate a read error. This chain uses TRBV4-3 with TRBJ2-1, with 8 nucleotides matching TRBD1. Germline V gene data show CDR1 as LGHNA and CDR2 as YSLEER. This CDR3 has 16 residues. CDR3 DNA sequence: TGCGCCAGCAGCCAAGATAGGCAGGGGGCGGTCAATAAGCAGTTCTTC. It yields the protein CASSQDRQGAVNKQFF.

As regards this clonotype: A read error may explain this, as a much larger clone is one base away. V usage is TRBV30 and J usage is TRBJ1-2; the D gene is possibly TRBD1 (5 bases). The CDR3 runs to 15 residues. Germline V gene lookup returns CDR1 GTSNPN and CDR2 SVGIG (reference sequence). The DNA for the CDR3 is TGTGCCCGGAGTGTTGCGATAGGGGCCCACTATGGCTACACCTTC. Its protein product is CARSVAIGAHYGYTF.

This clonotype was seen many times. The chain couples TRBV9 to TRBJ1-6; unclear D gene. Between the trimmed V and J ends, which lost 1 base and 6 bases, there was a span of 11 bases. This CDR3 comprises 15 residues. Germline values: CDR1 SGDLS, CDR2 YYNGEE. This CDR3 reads CASSVREGGNSPLHF. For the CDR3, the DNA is TGTGCCAGCAGCGTACGTGAAGGAGGTAATTCACCCCTCCACTTT. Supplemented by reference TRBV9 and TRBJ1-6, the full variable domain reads DSGVTQTPKHLITATGQRVTLRCSPRSGDLSVYWYQQSLDQGLQFLIQYYNGEERAKGNILERFSAQQFPDLHSELNLSSLELGDSALYFCASSVREGGNSPLHFGNGTRLTVT.

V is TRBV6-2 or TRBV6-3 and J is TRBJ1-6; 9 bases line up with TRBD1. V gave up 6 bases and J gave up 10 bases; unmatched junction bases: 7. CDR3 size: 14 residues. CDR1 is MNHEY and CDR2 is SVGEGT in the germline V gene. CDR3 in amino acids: CASSRGQGSSPLHF. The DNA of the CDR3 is TGTGCCAGCAGCCGGGGACAGGGATCGTCACCCCTCCACTTT.

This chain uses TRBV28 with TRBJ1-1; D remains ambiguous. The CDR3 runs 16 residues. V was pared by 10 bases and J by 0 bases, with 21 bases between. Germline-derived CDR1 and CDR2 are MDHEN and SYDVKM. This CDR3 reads CATAQRGGRMNTEAFF. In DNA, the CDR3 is TGTGCCACCGCCCAACGCGGTGGACGAATGAACACTGAAGCTTTCTTT.

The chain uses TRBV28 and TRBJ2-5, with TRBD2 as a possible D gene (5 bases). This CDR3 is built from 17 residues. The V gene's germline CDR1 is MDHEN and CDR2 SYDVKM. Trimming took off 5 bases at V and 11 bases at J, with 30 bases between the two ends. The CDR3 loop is CASSPADRDSGHNEQYF. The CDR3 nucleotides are TGTGCCAGCAGTCCGGCGGATCGGGATTCCGGCCACAATGAGCAGTACTTC.